The following is a T cell receptor beta chain sequence with its context. Its cognate antigen is unknown. The sample is drawn from a study of cytomegalovirus exposure and HLA in healthy donors. Germline V lookup: CDR1 SEHNR, CDR2 FQNEAQ (reference sequence). Trimming removed 4 bases at V and 2 bases at J, with 11 bases between. The length of the CDR3 is 15 residues. The protocol was immunoSEQ multiplex PCR, while the TCRdb copy is restricted to in-frame clones and leaves out a portion. There are about 140,000 clones in the sample; approximately 80% occur only once, and 30% lies in the top ten. Points from the study as a whole: Usually a TCR sequence was rare, but some public TCRs were found in many donors. For cytomegalovirus status, the classifier reportedly gave diagnoses with high specificity and sensitivity. According to a subsequent analysis, TCR clusters identified in the first cohort showed a tendency to co-occur across the 120 or so validation repertoires.

This clonotype was obtained from a young man in good health and CMV-seropositive. The chain is built from TRBV7-9 and TRBJ2-2, with D maybe TRBD1 (6 bases). The sequencing input was PBMCs. CDR3 bases: TGTGCCAGCAGCTACACAGGGCCCAACACCGGGGAGCTGTTTTTT. Translation gives CASSYTGPNTGELFF.